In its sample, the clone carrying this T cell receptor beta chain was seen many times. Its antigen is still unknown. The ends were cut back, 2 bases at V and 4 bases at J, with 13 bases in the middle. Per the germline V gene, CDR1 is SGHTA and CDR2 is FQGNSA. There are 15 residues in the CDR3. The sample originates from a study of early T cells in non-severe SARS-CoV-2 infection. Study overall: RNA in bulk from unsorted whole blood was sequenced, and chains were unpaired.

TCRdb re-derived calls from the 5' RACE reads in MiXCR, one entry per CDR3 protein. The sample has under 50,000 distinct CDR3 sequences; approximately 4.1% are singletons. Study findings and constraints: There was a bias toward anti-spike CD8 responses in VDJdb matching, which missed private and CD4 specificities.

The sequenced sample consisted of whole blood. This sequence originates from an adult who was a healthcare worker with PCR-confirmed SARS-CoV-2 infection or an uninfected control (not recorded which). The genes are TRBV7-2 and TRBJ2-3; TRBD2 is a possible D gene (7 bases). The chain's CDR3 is CASSLFGGPADTQYF. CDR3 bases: TGTGCCAGCAGCTTATTCGGGGGGCCGGCAGATACGCAGTATTTT.